This TCR beta chain was recorded in a study of early T cells in non-severe SARS-CoV-2 infection. Study-level background: Unsorted whole blood bulk RNA was sequenced, with unpaired chains.

Each single cDNA molecule received a unique molecular identifier. TCRdb re-derived calls from the 5' RACE reads in MiXCR, one entry per CDR3 protein. This sample has around 35,000 distinct CDR3 sequences, with about 6% found just once. The CDR3 runs 12 residues. V shed 6 bases and J shed 5 bases, with 11 bases lying between them. The germline V gene has CDR1 DFQATT and CDR2 SNEGSKA (reference sequence). This sequence originates from an adult who was a healthcare worker with PCR-confirmed SARS-CoV-2 infection or an uninfected control (not recorded which). The sample comprised whole blood. The chain employs TRBV20-1 and TRBJ1-3; D is unclear. CDR3 DNA: TGCAGTGCCAGTGGGGTCAGAAACACCATATATTTT. Protein: CSASGVRNTIYF.